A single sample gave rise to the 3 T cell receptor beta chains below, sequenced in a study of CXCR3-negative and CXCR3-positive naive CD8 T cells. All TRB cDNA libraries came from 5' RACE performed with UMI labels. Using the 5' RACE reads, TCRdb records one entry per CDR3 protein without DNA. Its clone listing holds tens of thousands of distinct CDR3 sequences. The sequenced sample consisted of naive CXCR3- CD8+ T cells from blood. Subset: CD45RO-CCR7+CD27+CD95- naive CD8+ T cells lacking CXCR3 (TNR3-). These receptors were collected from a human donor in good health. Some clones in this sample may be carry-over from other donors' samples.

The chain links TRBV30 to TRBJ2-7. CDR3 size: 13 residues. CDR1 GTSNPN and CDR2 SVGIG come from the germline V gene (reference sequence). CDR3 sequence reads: CAWRTLVAYEQYF.

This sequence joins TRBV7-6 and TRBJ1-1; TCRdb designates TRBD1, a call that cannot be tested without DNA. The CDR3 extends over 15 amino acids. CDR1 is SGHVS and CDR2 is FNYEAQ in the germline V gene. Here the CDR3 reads CASSLGQGAVAEAFF.

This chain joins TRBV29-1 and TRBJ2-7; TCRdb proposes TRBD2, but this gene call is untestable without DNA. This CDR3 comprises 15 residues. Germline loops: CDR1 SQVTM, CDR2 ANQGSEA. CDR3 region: CSVIRAQAVPYEQYF.